This T cell receptor (beta chain) was found in a study of blood T cell repertoires in COVID-19. For the study at large: Some COVID-19 samples were acute and others convalescent; all came from the United States, Italy and Spain. Sources were T cells, B-cell-depleted T cells, or PBMCs; the material itself was cDNA or gDNA.

CDR3 length: 14 amino acids. The germline V and J ends were trimmed by 0 bases and 4 bases, with 6 bases remaining between them. The germline CDR1 and CDR2 sequences are MGHRA and YSYEKL. Repertoires were generated with immunoSEQ multiplex PCR, while TCRdb's copy carries only in-frame clones and drops some. The table has 210,000 or so clones, under 85% seen once. Seattle patients were enrolled during active infection and followed longitudinally. This chain joins TRBV4-1 and TRBJ1-4; D unresolved. Sequenced: peripheral blood. The receptor's source is a woman of 80 years or more with COVID-19, enrolled during active disease. CDR3 coding DNA: TGCGCCAGCAGCCAAGATCCGGTTAATGAAAAACTGTTTTTT. This codes for CASSQDPVNEKLFF.